This T cell receptor beta chain was captured by sequencing in a study of T cell changes during pregnancy in multiple sclerosis. Here immunoSEQ multiplex PCR was the method, and the copy in TCRdb shows in-frame clones only, minus some. The data show 70,000 to 95,000 clones, just over 90% seen once. Trimming pared 3 bases from V and 4 bases from J, leaving 13 bases between. Germline assignment: CDR1 MNHEY and CDR2 SVGAGI. The CDR3 has 15 residues. Material: peripheral blood, obtained after pregnancy. The chain carries TRBV6-5 and TRBJ2-1, with D tentatively TRBD2 (7 bases). This TCR was sampled from a female donor in good health, enrolled as a control in a pregnancy study. CDR3 loop: CASSYSGGAYNEQFF. DNA of the CDR3: TGTGCCAGCAGTTATTCGGGGGGCGCTTACAATGAGCAGTTCTTC.